These 9 T cell receptor beta chains originate from one sample sequenced in a study of long-term antiretroviral therapy in people with HIV (dated by TCRdb to the early 2020s). Sequencing of the TRB variable region was done with the immunoSEQ hsTCRB v3.0 assay at survey level resolution. TCRdb provides this immuneACCESS table in a form limited to in-frame rearrangements. Some clones are lacking; in checked studies, under half of them reflect an unresolved V gene, and why the rest are absent is not known. The sample data list 32,000 or so clones, and around 85% of these were observed just once. The ten largest clonotypes hold 3.5% to 5.5% of the sample. The material sequenced was unsorted PBMCs, taken about 3.4 years after starting antiretroviral therapy. The receptor set was obtained from a man aged 18 to 35 with HIV.

This rearrangement joins TRBV15 to TRBJ1-4; no clear D gene. The V gene lost 3 bases and the J gene lost 3 bases, with 14 bases spanning the gap. Germline V gene sequence: CDR1 LNHNV, CDR2 YYDKDF (reference sequence). The CDR3 length is 16 residues. This CDR3 reads CATSRRRRAPNEKLFF. In DNA form, the CDR3 reads TGTGCCACCAGCAGGAGGAGGAGGGCACCTAATGAAAAACTGTTTTTT.

This chain joins TRBV28 and TRBJ1-1, with a tentative D call TRBD1 (5 bases). Germline V gene sequence: CDR1 MDHEN, CDR2 SYDVKM. Trimming took off 5 bases at V and 7 bases at J, with 20 bases between the two ends. The CDR3 has 15 residues. The CDR3 coding sequence is TGTGCCAGCAGTCCCACCGGGAGGGGAGGCGATGAAGCTTTCTTT. Amino acid sequence: CASSPTGRGGDEAFF.

The chain links TRBV28 to TRBJ2-2; D not certain. CDR1 is MDHEN and CDR2 is SYDVKM in the germline V gene. The V end lost 6 bases, the J end lost 5 bases, and 10 bases lay between the germline ends. The CDR3 has 13 residues. CDR3 sequence reads: CASSHRETGELFF. The CDR3 DNA reads TGTGCCAGCAGCCATAGGGAAACCGGGGAGCTGTTTTTT.

This clone showed up just a few times. The chain has TRBV10-2 and TRBJ2-7; 7 nucleotides line up with TRBD2. Germline V gene lookup returns CDR1 WSHSY and CDR2 SAAADI. V shed 2 bases and J 6 bases; nucleotides not matched to a gene: 7. This CDR3 comprises 14 residues. CDR3 amino acids: CASSEVRAGREQYF. In DNA form, the CDR3 reads TGCGCCAGCAGTGAGGTCCGAGCGGGGCGCGAGCAGTACTTC.

The chain uses TRBV9 and TRBJ1-1, with D unresolved. CDR1 SGDLS and CDR2 YYNGEE come from the germline V gene. The length of the CDR3 is 13 residues. V shed 0 bases and J shed 1 base, with 4 bases lying between them. CDR3 in DNA: TGTGCCAGCAGCGTAGCCCCGAACACTGAAGCTTTCTTT. Encoded protein: CASSVAPNTEAFF.

The chain links TRBV5-1 to TRBJ1-1; 10 bases align to TRBD1. With V trimmed by 4 bases and J by 5 bases, 8 bases remained unmatched. This CDR3 has 15 amino acids. Germline CDR1 is SGHRS and CDR2 is YFSETQ. The CDR3 spells CASSIRQGAETEAFF. CDR3 nucleotides: TGCGCCAGCAGCATTAGACAGGGGGCAGAGACTGAAGCTTTCTTT.

The V call is TRBV7-9, the J call TRBJ2-7, with 8 bases matching TRBD2. This CDR3 has 15 amino acids. The V gene end was trimmed by 3 bases and the J gene end by 3 bases; junction bases not matched to a gene: 7. Germline V CDR1 and CDR2: SEHNR, FQNEAQ (reference sequence). CDR3 in DNA: TGTGCCAGCAGCTTCCGGACTAGCACCGTCTACGAGCAGTACTTC. Translating gives CASSFRTSTVYEQYF.

This clone was counted a few times. The chain uses TRBV6-1 and TRBJ1-2; 8 nucleotides agree with TRBD1. Looked up from germline, CDR1 is MNHNS and CDR2 is SASEGT. This CDR3 is built from 15 residues. Unmatched junction bases numbered 8, after V lost 4 bases and J lost 4 bases. CDR3 in DNA: TGTGCCAGCAGTGTGAACAGGGGGGGTTCCTATGGCTACACCTTC. Residues: CASSVNRGGSYGYTF.

The J gene is TRBJ2-2, the V gene TRBV7-2; D is uncertain. The CDR3 is made up of 12 amino acids. Looked up from germline, CDR1 is SGHTA and CDR2 is FQGNSA. Trimming cost V 0 bases and J 12 bases, with 8 bases left between them. CDR3 protein: CASSLALGKLFF. The CDR3 nucleotides are TGTGCCAGCAGCTTAGCTCTGGGGAAGCTGTTTTTT.